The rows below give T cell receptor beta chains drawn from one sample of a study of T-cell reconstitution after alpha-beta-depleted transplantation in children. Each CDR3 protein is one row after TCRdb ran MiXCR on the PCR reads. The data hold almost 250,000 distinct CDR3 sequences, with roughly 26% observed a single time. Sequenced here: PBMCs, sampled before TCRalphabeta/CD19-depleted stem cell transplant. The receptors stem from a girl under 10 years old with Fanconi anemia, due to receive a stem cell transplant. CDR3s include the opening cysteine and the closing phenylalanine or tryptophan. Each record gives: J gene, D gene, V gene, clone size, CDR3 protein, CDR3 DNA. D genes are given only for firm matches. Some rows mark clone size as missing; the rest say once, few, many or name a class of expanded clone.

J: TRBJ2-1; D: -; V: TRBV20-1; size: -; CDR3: CSAGLNLYNEQFF; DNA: TGCAGTGCTGGCTTAAACCTATACAATGAGCAGTTCTTC
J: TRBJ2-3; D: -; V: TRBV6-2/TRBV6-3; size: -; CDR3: CASSLHGRDTQYF; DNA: TGTGCCAGCAGTTTACACGGGCGGGATACGCAGTATTTT
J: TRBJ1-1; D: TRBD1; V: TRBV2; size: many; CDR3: CANRRDRVNTEAFF; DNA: TGTGCCAACAGACGGGACAGGGTTAACACTGAAGCTTTCTTT
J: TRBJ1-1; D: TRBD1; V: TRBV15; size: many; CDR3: CATSRAVGTGGTMNTEAFF; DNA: TGTGCCACCAGCAGAGCCGTCGGGACAGGGGGCACAATGAACACTGAAGCTTTCTTT
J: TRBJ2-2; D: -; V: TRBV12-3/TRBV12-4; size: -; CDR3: CASSLGLQPYSGELYF; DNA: TGTGCCAGCAGTTTAGGGCTCCAACCCTACTCCGGGGAGCTGTATTTT
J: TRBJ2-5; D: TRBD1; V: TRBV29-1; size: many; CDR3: CSVGTGQETQYF; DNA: TGCAGCGTTGGGACAGGGCAAGAGACCCAGTACTTC
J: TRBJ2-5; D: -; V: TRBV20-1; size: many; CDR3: CSTTRGPIQETQYF; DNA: TGCAGTACCACCCGGGGGCCGATCCAAGAGACCCAGTACTTC
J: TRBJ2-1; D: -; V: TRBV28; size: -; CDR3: CASRRDGLAPYNEQFF; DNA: TGTGCCAGCAGGAGGGACGGACTTGCTCCCTACAATGAGCAGTTCTTC
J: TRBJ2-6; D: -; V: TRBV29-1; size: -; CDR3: CSALTANVLTF; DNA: TGCAGCGCCCTAACCGCCAACGTCCTGACTTTC
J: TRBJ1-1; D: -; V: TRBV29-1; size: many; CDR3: CSGKSSGATEAFF; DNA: TGCAGCGGCAAATCTTCAGGCGCCACTGAAGCTTTCTTT
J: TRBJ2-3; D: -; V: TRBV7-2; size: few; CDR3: CASSSPGSDTQYF; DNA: TGTGCCAGCAGCTCCCCAGGGTCAGATACGCAGTATTTT
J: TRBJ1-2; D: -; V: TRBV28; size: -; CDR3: CASSFWGGYTF; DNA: TGTGCCAGCAGTTTTTGGGGGGGCTACACCTTC
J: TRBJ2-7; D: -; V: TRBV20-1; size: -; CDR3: CSATTSWNEQYF; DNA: TGCAGTGCTACCACTAGCTGGAACGAGCAGTACTTC
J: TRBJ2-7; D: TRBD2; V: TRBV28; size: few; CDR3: CASKYSGTYEQYF; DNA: TGTGCCAGCAAGTATAGCGGGACCTACGAGCAGTACTTC
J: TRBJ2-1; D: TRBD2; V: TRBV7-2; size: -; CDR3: CASSLRTSGSNEQFF; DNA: TGTGCCAGCAGCCTCCGGACTAGCGGGAGCAATGAGCAGTTCTTC
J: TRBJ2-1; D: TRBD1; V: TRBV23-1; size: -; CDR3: CASSLDRGVDNEQFF; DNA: TGCGCCAGCAGTTTAGACAGGGGGGTAGACAATGAGCAGTTCTTC
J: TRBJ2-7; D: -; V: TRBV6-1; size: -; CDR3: CATASTATYEQYF; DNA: TGTGCCACCGCGTCGACAGCCACCTACGAGCAGTACTTC
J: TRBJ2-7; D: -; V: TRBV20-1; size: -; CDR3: CSASKYHEQYF; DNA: TGCAGTGCCTCTAAATACCACGAGCAGTACTTC
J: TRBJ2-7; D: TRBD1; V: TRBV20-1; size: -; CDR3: CSATRDRVPEQYF; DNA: TGCAGTGCTACGCGGGACAGGGTGCCCGAGCAGTACTTC
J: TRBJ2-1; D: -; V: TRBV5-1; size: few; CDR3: CASSPEGQGSEQFF; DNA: TGCGCCAGCAGCCCGGAGGGGCAGGGCAGTGAGCAGTTCTTC
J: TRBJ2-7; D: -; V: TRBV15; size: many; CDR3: CATSRDPGEQYF; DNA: TGTGCCACCAGCAGAGATCCCGGGGAGCAGTACTTC
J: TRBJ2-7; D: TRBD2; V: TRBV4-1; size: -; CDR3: CASSQDIVAGGLREQYF; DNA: TGCGCCAGCAGCCAAGATATAGTAGCGGGAGGGTTGCGCGAGCAGTACTTC
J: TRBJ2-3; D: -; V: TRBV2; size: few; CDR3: CASSPDSSTDTQYF; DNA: TGTGCCAGCAGCCCGGACAGTAGCACAGATACGCAGTATTTT
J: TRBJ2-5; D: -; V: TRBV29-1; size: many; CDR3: CSVDNQYF; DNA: TGCAGCGTTGACAATCAGTACTTC
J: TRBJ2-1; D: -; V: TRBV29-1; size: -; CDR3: CSVDLTGIHNEQFF; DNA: TGCAGCGTTGATCTCACGGGGATTCACAATGAGCAGTTCTTC
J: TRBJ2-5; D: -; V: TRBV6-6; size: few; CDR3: CASRMGAGETQYF; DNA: TGTGCCAGCCGGATGGGGGCGGGGGAGACCCAGTACTTC
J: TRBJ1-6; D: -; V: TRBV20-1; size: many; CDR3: CSAMRETPNSPLHF; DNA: TGCAGTGCTATGAGGGAAACGCCTAATTCACCCCTCCACTTT
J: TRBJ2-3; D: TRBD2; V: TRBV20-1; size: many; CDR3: CSAPRTSGRVSTDTQYF; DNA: TGCAGTGCTCCACGTACTAGCGGGAGGGTTAGCACAGATACGCAGTATTTT
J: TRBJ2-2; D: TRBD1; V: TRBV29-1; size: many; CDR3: CSVRSQGAQTGELFF; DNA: TGCAGCGTGAGGAGTCAGGGGGCGCAAACCGGGGAGCTGTTTTTT
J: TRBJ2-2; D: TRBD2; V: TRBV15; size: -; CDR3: CATSRGFNGGSTGELFF; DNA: TGTGCCACCAGCAGAGGATTTAACGGGGGGAGCACCGGGGAGCTGTTTTTT
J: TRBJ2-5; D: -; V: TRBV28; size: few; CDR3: CASRDTRTRETQYF; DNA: TGTGCCAGCAGGGACACTCGTACGCGAGAGACCCAGTACTTC
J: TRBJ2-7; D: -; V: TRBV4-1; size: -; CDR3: CASSQEGGPEQYF; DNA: TGCGCCAGCAGCCAAGAGGGGGGTCCCGAGCAGTACTTC
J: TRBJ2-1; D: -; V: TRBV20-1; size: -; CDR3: CSAKARGNEQFF; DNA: TGCAGTGCTAAGGCCAGGGGTAATGAGCAGTTCTTC
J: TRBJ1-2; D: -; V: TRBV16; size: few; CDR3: CASSLNLGGQDYGYTF; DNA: TGTGCCAGCAGCCTTAATCTCGGGGGGCAGGACTATGGCTACACCTTC
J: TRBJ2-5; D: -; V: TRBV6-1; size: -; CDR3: CAISEAGRNNQRETQYF; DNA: TGTGCCATCAGTGAAGCAGGGAGGAACAATCAAAGGGAGACCCAGTACTTC
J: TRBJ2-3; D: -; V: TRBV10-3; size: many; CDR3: CAISELRDSMTDTQYF; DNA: TGTGCCATCAGTGAGCTAAGGGACTCCATGACAGATACGCAGTATTTT
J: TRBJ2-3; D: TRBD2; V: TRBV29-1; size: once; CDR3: CSVGGLDWTDTQYF; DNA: TGCAGCGTTGGAGGACTAGATTGGACAGATACGCAGTATTTT
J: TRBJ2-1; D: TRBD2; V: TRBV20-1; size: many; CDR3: CSARGLSSYNEQFF; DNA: TGCAGTGCTAGGGGACTATCTTCCTACAATGAGCAGTTCTTC
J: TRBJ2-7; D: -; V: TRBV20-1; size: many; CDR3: CSASTLTLSYEQYF; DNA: TGCAGTGCTAGTACCCTAACCCTATCCTACGAGCAGTACTTC
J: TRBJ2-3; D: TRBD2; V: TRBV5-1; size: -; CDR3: CASSFLAGVPDTQYF; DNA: TGCGCCAGCAGCTTTCTGGCGGGAGTCCCAGATACGCAGTATTTT
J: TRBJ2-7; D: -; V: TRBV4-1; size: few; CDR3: CASSQGTRVGHEQYF; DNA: TGCGCCAGCAGCCAAGGCACTAGGGTGGGTCACGAGCAGTACTTC
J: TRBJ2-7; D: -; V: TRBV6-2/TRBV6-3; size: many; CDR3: CASSGDAHYEQYF; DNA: TGTGCCAGCAGTGGAGACGCACACTACGAGCAGTACTTC
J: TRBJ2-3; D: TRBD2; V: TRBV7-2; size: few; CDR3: CASSSGLGWDTQYF; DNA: TGTGCCAGCAGCTCCGGACTAGGATGGGATACGCAGTATTTT
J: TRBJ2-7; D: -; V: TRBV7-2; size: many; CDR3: CASSYGGKDYEQYF; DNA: TGTGCCAGCAGCTATGGAGGGAAGGACTACGAGCAGTACTTC
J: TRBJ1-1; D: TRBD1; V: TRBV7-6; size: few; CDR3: CASSPTGVVYTEAFF; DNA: TGTGCCAGCAGCCCTACAGGGGTTGTGTACACTGAAGCTTTCTTT
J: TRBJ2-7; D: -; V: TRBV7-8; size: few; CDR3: CASSLVSKYGYEQYF; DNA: TGTGCCAGCAGCTTAGTAAGCAAGTATGGCTACGAGCAGTACTTC
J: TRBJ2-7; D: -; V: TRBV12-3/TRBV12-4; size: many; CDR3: CASSPGGRGQYF; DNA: TGTGCCAGCAGCCCGGGGGGCAGGGGGCAGTACTTC
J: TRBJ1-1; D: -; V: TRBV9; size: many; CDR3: CASSVEDSSNTEAFF; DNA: TGTGCCAGCAGCGTAGAGGACAGTTCGAACACTGAAGCTTTCTTT
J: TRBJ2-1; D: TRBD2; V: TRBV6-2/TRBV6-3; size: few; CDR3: CASSYSTSGGDTYNEQFF; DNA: TGTGCCAGCAGTTACTCGACTAGCGGGGGGGATACCTACAATGAGCAGTTCTTC
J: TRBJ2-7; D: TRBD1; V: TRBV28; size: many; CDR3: CASTFLGTDLYEQYF; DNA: TGTGCCAGCACTTTCCTTGGGACAGACCTCTACGAGCAGTACTTC
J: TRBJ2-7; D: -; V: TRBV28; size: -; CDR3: CASSWPGESYEQYF; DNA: TGTGCCAGCAGTTGGCCAGGGGAGTCCTACGAGCAGTACTTC
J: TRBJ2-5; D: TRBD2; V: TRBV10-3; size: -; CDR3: CAIRAIEAGGDQETQYF; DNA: TGTGCCATCAGAGCTATAGAAGCGGGGGGGGACCAAGAGACCCAGTACTTC
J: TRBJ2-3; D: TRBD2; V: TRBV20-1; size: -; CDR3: CSARDPAGGTDTQYF; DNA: TGCAGTGCTAGAGACCCCGCGGGAGGCACAGATACGCAGTATTTT
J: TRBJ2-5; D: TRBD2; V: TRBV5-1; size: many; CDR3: CASSLDGGETQYF; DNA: TGCGCCAGCAGCTTGGACGGGGGGGAGACCCAGTACTTC
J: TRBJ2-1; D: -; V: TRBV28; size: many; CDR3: CASSLSRSSYNEQFF; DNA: TGTGCCAGCAGTTTAAGCCGGAGCTCCTACAATGAGCAGTTCTTC